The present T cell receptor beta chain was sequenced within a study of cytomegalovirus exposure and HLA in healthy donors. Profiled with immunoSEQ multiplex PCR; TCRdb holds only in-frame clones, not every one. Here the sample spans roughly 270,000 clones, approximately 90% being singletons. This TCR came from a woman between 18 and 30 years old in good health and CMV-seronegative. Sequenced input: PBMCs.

CDR3: CAISETVNYGYTF. DNA of the CDR3: TGTGCCATCAGTGAGACAGTTAACTATGGCTACACCTTC. The gene calls are TRBV10-3 and TRBJ1-2, with no clear D. Trimming removed 2 bases from V and 1 base from J, with 5 bases in between. This CDR3 contains 13 residues. Germline V gene sequence: CDR1 ENHRY, CDR2 SYGVKD.